This T cell receptor delta chain emerged from a study of human gamma delta and Vdelta1 T cells. Points from the study as a whole: Polyclonal Delta One T cells reportedly showed broad cytotoxic targeting of acute myeloid leukemia.

A word on this clone: The antigen is unknown.

TCRdb applied CATT to the PCR reads for clone calling. This sample has over 10,000 delta-chain clones; under 55% occur once, and the top ten carry roughly 1.6%. Germline assignment: CDR1 TSWWSYY and CDR2 QGS. This CDR3 is 22 amino acids long. Trimming cost V 0 bases and J 0 bases, with 29 bases left between them. The TCR comes from a human donor in good health. V and J are TRDV1 and TRDJ1; TRDD3 is a possible D gene (5 bases). The material sequenced was Vdelta1 gamma-delta T cells from blood grown in culture (DOT cells). CDR3 region: CALGELGRDWRYDRGYTDKLIF. CDR3 in DNA: TGTGCTCTTGGGGAACTCGGGAGGGATTGGCGGTACGATCGAGGGTACACCGATAAACTCATCTTT.